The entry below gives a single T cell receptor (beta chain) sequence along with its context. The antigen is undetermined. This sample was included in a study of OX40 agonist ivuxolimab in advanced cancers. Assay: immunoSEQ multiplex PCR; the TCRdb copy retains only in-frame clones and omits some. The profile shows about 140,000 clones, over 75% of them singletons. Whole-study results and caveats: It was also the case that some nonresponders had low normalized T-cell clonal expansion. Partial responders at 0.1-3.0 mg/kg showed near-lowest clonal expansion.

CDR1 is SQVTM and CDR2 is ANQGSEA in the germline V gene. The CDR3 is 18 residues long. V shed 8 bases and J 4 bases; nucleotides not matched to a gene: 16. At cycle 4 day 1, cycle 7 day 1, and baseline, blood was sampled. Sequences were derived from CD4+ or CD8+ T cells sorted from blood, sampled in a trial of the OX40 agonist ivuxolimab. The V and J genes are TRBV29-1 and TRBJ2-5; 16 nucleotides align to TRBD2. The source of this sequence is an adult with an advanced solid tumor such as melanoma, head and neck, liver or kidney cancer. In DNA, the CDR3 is TGCAGCTTATCGGGACTAGCGGGAGGGAGGAGCAAAGGAGAGACCCAGTACTTC. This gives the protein CSLSGLAGGRSKGETQYF. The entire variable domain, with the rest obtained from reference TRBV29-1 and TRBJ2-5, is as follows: SAVISQKPSRDICQRGTSLTIQCQVDSQVTMMFWYRQQPGQSLTLIATANQGSEATYESGFVIDKFPISRPNLTFSTLTVSNMSPEDSSIYLCSLSGLAGGRSKGETQYFGPGTRLLVL.